These 11 T cell receptor beta chains were all obtained from the same sample, sequenced in a study of spatial heterogeneity in lung cancer. Time point defined: sample taken at primary tumor resection. Whole RNA was taken from tumor, nontumor lung or frozen PBMC; it was then sequenced unsorted. TCRdb passed the 5' RACE reads through MiXCR, listing each CDR3 protein once. Of about 85,000 distinct CDR3 sequences listed, about 20% are singletons. Sequenced here: PBMCs, sampled at surgery. The origin of the receptors is a male donor with early-stage non-small cell lung cancer.

This clonotype was seen more than once but under ten times. The chain recombines TRBV27 with TRBJ2-5, with 14 nucleotides matching TRBD2. In germline, CDR1 is MNHEY, CDR2 SMNVEV (reference sequence). The CDR3 is 16 residues long. J was trimmed by 2 bases and V by 6 bases; bases with no gene match: 5. Here the CDR3 DNA reads TGTGCCAGCAGGAGGGGACTAGCGGGGGCGCAAGAGACCCAGTACTTC. It codes for CASRRGLAGAQETQYF.

This chain connects TRBV7-2 to TRBJ2-7, with 7 positions matching TRBD2. Germline V CDR1 and CDR2: SGHTA, FQGNSA. The CDR3 totals 15 residues. The J segment lost 1 base and the V segment lost 5 bases, leaving 8 bases of the junction unmatched. The CDR3 DNA reads as TGTGCCAGCAGCCTCACTAGCGCAGCATCCTACGAGCAGTACTTC. Its protein is CASSLTSAASYEQYF.

This chain joins TRBV20-1 and TRBJ1-4, with 9 bases aligning to TRBD1. The junction had 7 bases not matched to a gene; V was cut back by 3 bases and J by 8 bases. The CDR3 contains 14 residues. Germline CDR1 reads DFQATT; CDR2 reads SNEGSKA (reference sequence). The CDR3 sequence is CSARSGQGGEKLFF. CDR3 DNA: TGCAGTGCTAGGTCGGGACAGGGAGGGGAAAAACTGTTTTTT.

The DNA of the CDR3 is TGCAGTGCTACGCGGGGAAGCTTCCTAGAGACCCAGTACTTC. The encoded protein is CSATRGSFLETQYF. V and J are TRBV20-1 and TRBJ2-5; D might be TRBD2 (6 bases). The V gene lost 4 bases and the J gene lost 4 bases, with 16 bases spanning the gap. The CDR3 contains 14 residues. CDR1 DFQATT and CDR2 SNEGSKA come from the germline V gene (reference sequence).

This clonotype was seen a few times. This rearrangement joins TRBV24-1 to TRBJ2-1; 11 positions match TRBD1. J gave up 7 bases and V 5 bases, and 6 bases lay outside the gene matches. The CDR3 contains 15 residues. Looked up from germline, CDR1 is KGHDR and CDR2 is SFDVKD. CDR3 DNA: TGTGCCACCAGTGGCCGGACAGGGGGCAAAAATGAGCAGTTCTTC. Protein product: CATSGRTGGKNEQFF.

Only a few counts were recorded for this clonotype. V gene TRBV27 combines with J gene TRBJ1-5; no firm D call. The germline gives CDR1 MNHEY, CDR2 SMNVEV (reference sequence). The V end lost 5 bases, the J end lost 4 bases, and 15 bases lay between the germline ends. The CDR3 length is 15 residues. CDR3 sequence (DNA): TGTGCCAGCAGTGACGACGGACGGTTAAATCAGCCCCAGCATTTT. This codes for CASSDDGRLNQPQHF.

In regard to this clonotype: A much more abundant neighbour one base away suggests this may be a read error. V and J are TRBV7-2 and TRBJ2-1, with TRBD2 matching 7 bases. CDR3 length: 12 residues. The ends lost 5 bases at V and 13 bases at J; junction bases unmatched: 8. Germline V CDR1 and CDR2: SGHTA, FQGNSA. CDR3 in amino acids: CASSSFGGTQFF. As DNA, the CDR3 is TGTGCCAGCAGCAGCTTCGGGGGGACCCAGTTCTTC.

This clonotype appeared once. The J gene is TRBJ2-1, the V gene TRBV20-1, with a possible D match to TRBD2 (6 bases). Germline CDR1 DFQATT, CDR2 SNEGSKA (reference sequence). This CDR3 comprises 14 residues. V was pared by 3 bases and J by 2 bases, with 11 bases between. The CDR3 spells CSARELAPYNEQFF. The CDR3, as DNA: TGCAGTGCTAGGGAGCTAGCGCCCTACAATGAGCAGTTCTTC.

This clonotype was observed a few times. The chain links TRBV10-3 to TRBJ1-5; 11 positions match TRBD1. The CDR3 loop spans 15 amino acids. V shed 10 bases and J 1 base; nucleotides not matched to a gene: 6. The V gene's germline CDR1 is ENHRY and CDR2 SYGVKD. The CDR3 loop reads CATWDRGMSNQPQHF. DNA of the CDR3: TGTGCCACCTGGGACAGGGGGATGAGCAATCAGCCCCAGCATTTT.

This clonotype appeared a few times. This chain connects TRBV4-3 to TRBJ2-7; either TRBD1 or TRBD2 may supply D (5 bases each). Trimming removed 3 bases from V and 3 bases from J, with 12 bases in between. The CDR3 consists of 14 residues. Per germline, CDR1 LGHNA and CDR2 YSLEER. CDR3 nucleotide sequence: TGCGCCAGCAGCCACTCCCGGGACGGCTACGAGCAGTACTTC. As protein: CASSHSRDGYEQYF.

The V gene is TRBV25-1, the J gene TRBJ2-3, with D hard to call. CDR3 length: 15 amino acids. Trimming removed 3 bases from V and 2 bases from J, with 12 bases in between. Germline V lookup: CDR1 MGHDK, CDR2 SYGVNS. CDR3 residues: CASSEDASYTDTQYF. The CDR3 region has the DNA TGTGCCAGCAGTGAGGATGCCAGTTACACAGATACGCAGTATTTT.